This T cell receptor beta chain was recovered during a study of regulatory T cells in long-lasting Graves disease. Germline V gene lookup returns CDR1 SEHNR and CDR2 FQNEAQ (reference sequence). The CDR3 spans 13 amino acids, including both terminal residues. Specified time point: persistent/refractory GD, antithyroid drugs over 5 years with positive TRAb. Preparation of the TCR library used RNA extracted from PBMCs. This clonotype appeared a few times. Because the CDR3's place on the DNA is in doubt, the DNA is left out and the CDR3 is given as listed by TCRdb. Arm-PCR of CDR3 regions and iRepertoire HTBI primers were the basis on which TCR beta libraries were built. TCRdb called the multiplex PCR reads again in MiXCR, with one record for every CDR3 protein. The table includes about 290,000 distinct CDR3 sequences, 22% detected once.

The material sequenced was peripheral blood mononuclear cells (PBMCs), taken when the disease was refractory, from a patient treated with antithyroid drugs. This chain uses TRBV7-9 with TRBJ2-7; the D call in the table, TRBD1, was not verified against the DNA. This clonotype was sampled from a female donor with Graves disease. CDR3 residues: CASSLWGTGSLDF.